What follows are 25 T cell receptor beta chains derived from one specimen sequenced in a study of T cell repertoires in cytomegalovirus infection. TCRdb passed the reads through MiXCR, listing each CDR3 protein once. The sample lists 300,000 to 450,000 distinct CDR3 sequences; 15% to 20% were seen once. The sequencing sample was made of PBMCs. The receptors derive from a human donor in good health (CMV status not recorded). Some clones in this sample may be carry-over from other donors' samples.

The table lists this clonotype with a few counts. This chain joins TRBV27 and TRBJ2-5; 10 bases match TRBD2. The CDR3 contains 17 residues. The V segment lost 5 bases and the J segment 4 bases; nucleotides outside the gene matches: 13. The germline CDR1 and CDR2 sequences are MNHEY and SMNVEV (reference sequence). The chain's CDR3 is CASSTQAGGRRGETQYF. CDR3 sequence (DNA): TGTGCCAGCAGTACACAAGCGGGGGGGCGCCGGGGAGAGACCCAGTACTTC.

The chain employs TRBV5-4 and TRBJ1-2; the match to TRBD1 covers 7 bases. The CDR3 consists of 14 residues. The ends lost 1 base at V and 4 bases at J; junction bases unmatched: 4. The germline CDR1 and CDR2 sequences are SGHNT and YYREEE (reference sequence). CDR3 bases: TGTGCCAGCAGCTTGACAGGGGTTGCCTATGGCTACACCTTC. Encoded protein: CASSLTGVAYGYTF.

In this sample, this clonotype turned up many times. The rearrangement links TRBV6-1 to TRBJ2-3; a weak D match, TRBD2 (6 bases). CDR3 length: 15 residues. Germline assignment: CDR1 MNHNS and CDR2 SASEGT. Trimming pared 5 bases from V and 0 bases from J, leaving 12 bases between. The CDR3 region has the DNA TGTGCCAGCAGTCGCGGGACTTCTAGCACAGATACGCAGTATTTT. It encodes CASSRGTSSTDTQYF.

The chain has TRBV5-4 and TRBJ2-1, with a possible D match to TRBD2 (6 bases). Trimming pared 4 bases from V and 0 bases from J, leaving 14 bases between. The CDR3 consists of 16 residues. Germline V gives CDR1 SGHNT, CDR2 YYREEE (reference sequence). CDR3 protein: CASSTGGQSSYNEQFF. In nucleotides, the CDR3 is TGTGCCAGCAGCACAGGAGGGCAGAGCTCCTACAATGAGCAGTTCTTC.

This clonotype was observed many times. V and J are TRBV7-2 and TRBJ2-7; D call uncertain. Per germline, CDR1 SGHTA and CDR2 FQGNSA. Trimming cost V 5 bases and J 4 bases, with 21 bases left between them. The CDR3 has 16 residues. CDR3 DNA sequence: TGTGCCAGCAGCCTCGACGCCCGGGTTGGCTCATACGAGCAGTACTTC. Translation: CASSLDARVGSYEQYF.

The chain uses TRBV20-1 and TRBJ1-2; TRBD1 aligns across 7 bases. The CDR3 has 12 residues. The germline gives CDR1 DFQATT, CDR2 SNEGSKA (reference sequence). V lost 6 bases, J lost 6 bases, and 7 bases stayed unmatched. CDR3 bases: TGCAGTGCAACACAGGGGTTGGATGGCTACACCTTC. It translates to CSATQGLDGYTF.

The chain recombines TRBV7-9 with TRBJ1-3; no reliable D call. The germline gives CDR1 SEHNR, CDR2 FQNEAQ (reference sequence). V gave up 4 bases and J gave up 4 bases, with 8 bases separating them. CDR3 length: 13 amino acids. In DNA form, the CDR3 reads TGTGCCAGCAGCTCGTCTCAGGGAAACACCATATATTTT. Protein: CASSSSQGNTIYF.

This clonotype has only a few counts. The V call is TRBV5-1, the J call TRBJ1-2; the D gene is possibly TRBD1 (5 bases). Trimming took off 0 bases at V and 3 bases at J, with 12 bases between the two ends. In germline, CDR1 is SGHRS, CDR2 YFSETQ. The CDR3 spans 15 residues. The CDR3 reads CASSLAPGTDYGYTF. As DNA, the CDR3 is TGCGCCAGCAGCTTGGCCCCGGGGACGGACTATGGCTACACCTTC.

The CDR3 loop is CASSLAVSSRYEQYF. CDR3 sequence (DNA): TGTGCCAGCAGCTTAGCAGTCTCAAGTCGATACGAGCAGTACTTC. This chain connects TRBV7-6 to TRBJ2-7; unclear D gene. V was clipped by 0 bases and J by 4 bases, with 13 bases between them. Per germline, CDR1 SGHVS and CDR2 FNYEAQ. The CDR3 spans 15 residues. Full variable domain (rest looked up from reference TRBV7-6 and TRBJ2-7): GAGVSQSPRYKVTKRGQDVALRCDPISGHVSLYWYRQALGQGPEFLTYFNYEAQQDKSGLPNDRFSAERPEGSISTLTIQRTEQRDSAMYRCASSLAVSSRYEQYFGPGTRLTVT.

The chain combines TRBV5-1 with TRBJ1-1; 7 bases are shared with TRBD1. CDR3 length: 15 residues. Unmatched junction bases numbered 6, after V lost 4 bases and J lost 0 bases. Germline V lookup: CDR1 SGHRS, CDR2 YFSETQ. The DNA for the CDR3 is TGCGCCAGCAGCGCAGAGACAGGGATGAACACTGAAGCTTTCTTT. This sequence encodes CASSAETGMNTEAFF.

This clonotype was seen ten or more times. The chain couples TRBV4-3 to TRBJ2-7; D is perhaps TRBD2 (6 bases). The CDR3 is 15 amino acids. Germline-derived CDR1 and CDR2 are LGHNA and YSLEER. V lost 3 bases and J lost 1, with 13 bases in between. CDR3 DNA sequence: TGCGCCAGCAGCCAGGGGCCCGGGAGTTCCTACGAGCAGTACTTC. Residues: CASSQGPGSSYEQYF.

The CDR3 nucleotides read TGTGCCAGTAGTATAAGACAGCTAAATGAGCAGTTCTTC. Protein sequence: CASSIRQLNEQFF. The genes are TRBV19 and TRBJ2-1; possible D gene TRBD1, 5 bases. Germline-derived CDR1 and CDR2 are LNHDA and SQIVND (reference sequence). V was shortened by 2 bases and J by 7 bases, with 9 bases between the two germline ends. This CDR3 is 13 amino acids long.

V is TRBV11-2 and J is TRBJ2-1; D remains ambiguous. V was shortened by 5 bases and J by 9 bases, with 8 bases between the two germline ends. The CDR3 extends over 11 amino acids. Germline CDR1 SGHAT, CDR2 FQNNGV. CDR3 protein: CASSPNIEQFF. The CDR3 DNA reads TGTGCCAGCAGCCCCAATATTGAGCAGTTCTTC.

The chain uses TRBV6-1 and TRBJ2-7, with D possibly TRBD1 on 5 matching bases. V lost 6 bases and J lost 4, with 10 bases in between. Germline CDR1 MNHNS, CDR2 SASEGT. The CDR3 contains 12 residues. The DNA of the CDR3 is TGTGCCAGCAGGGATCACAGGTACGAGCAGTACTTC. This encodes CASRDHRYEQYF.

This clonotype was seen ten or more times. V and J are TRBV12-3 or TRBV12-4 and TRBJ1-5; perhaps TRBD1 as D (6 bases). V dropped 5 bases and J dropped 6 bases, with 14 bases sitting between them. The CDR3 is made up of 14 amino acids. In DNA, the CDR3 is TGTGCCAGCAGTGTTGAACAGGGATTTCAGCCCCAGCATTTT. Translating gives CASSVEQGFQPQHF.

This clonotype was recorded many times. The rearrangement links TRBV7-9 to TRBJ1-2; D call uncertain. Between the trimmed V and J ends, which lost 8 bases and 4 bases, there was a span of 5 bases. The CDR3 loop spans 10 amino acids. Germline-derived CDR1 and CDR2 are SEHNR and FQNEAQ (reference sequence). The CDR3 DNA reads TGTGCCAGCGGCCCCTATGGCTACACCTTC. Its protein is CASGPYGYTF. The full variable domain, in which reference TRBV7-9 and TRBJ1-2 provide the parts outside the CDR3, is DTGVSQNPRHKITKRGQNVTFRCDPISEHNRLYWYRQTLGQGPEFLTYFQNEAQLEKSRLLSDRFSAERPKGSFSTLEIQRTEQGDSAMYLCASGPYGYTFGSGTRLTVV.

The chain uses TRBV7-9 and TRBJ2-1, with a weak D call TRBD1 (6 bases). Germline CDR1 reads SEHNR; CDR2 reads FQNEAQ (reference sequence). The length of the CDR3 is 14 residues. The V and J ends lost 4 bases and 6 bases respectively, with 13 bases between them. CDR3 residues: CASSWAHRANEQFF. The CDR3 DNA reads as TGTGCCAGCAGCTGGGCCCACAGGGCCAATGAGCAGTTCTTC.

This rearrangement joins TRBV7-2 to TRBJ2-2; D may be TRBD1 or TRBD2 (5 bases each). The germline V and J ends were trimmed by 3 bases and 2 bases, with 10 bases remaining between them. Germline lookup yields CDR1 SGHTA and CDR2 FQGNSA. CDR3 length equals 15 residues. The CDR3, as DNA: TGTGCCAGCAGCTTGTGGGACCAAAACACCGGGGAGCTGTTTTTT. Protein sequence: CASSLWDQNTGELFF. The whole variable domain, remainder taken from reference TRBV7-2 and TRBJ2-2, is GAGVSQSPSNKVTEKGKDVELRCDPISGHTALYWYRQSLGQGLEFLIYFQGNSAPDKSGLPSDRFSAERTGGSVSTLTIQRTQQEDSAVYLCASSLWDQNTGELFFGEGSRLTVL.

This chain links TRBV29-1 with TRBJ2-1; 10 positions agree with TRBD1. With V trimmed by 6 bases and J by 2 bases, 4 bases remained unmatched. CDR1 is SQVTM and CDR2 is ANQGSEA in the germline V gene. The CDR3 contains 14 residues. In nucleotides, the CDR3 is TGCAGCGTCTCGGGACAGGGGCCCTACAATGAGCAGTTCTTC. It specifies CSVSGQGPYNEQFF.

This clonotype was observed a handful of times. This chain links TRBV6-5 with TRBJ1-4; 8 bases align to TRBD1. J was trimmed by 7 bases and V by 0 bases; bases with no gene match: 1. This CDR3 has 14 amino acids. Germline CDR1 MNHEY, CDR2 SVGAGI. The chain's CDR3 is CASSYSGTGEKLFF. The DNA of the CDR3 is TGTGCCAGCAGTTACTCCGGGACAGGTGAAAAACTGTTTTTT.

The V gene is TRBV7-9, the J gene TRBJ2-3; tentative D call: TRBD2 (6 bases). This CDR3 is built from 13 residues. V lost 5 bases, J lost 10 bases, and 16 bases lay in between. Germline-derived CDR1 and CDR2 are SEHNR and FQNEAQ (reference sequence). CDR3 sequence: CASSLLWGDAQYF. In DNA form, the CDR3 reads TGTGCCAGCAGCCTACTTTGGGGGGACGCGCAGTATTTT.

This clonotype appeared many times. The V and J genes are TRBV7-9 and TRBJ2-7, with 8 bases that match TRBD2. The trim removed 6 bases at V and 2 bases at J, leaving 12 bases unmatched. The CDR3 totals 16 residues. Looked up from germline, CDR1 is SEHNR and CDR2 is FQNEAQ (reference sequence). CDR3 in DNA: TGTGCCAGCAGTCCCCAAAGCGGGAGAAATACCTACGAGCAGTACTTC. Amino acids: CASSPQSGRNTYEQYF.

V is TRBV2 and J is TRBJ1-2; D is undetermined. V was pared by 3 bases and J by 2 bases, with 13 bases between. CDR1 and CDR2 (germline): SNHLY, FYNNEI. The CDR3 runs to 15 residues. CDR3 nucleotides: TGTGCCAGCAGTGAGGAGGGCAGGAAGAACTATGGCTACACCTTC. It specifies CASSEEGRKNYGYTF.

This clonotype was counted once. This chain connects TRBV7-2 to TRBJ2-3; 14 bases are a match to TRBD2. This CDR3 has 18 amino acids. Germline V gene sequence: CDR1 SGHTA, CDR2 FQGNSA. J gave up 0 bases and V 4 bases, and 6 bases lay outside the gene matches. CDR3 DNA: TGTGCCAGCAGCTCCGGACTAGCGGGGGGCCGTAGCACAGATACGCAGTATTTT. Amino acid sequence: CASSSGLAGGRSTDTQYF.

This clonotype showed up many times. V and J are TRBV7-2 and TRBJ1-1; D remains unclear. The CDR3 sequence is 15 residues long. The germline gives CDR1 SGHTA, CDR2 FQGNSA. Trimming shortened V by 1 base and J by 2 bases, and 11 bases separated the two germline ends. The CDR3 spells CASSLGLQDNTEAFF. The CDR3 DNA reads TGTGCCAGCAGCTTAGGTCTTCAGGACAACACTGAAGCTTTCTTT.